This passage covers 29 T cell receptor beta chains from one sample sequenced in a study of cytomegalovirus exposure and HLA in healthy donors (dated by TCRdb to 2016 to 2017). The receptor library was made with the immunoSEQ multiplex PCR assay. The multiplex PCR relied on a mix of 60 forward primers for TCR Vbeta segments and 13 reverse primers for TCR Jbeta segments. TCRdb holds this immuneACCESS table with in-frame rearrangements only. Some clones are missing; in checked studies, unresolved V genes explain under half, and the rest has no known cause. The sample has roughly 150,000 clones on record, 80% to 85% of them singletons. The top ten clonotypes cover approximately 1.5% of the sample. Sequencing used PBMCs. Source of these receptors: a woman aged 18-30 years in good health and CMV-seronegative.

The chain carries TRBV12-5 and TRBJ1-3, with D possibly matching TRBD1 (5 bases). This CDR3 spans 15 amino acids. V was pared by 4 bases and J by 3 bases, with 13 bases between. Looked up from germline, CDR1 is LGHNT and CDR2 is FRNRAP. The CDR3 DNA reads TGTGCTAGTGGTTCGGAGGGGTTTAATGGAAACACCATATATTTT. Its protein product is CASGSEGFNGNTIYF. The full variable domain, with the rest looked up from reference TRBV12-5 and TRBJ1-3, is DARVTQTPRHKVTEMGQEVTMRCQPILGHNTVFWYRQTMMQGLELLAYFRNRAPLDDSGMPKDRFSAEMPDATLATLKIQPSEPRDSAVYFCASGSEGFNGNTIYFGEGSWLTVV.

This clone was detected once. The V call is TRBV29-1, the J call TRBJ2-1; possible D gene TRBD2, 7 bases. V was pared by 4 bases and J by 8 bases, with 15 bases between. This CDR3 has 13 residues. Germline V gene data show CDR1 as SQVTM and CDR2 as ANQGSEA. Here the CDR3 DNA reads TGCAGCGTTGTGGGCGGGGGACAATATGAGCAGTTCTTC. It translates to CSVVGGGQYEQFF.

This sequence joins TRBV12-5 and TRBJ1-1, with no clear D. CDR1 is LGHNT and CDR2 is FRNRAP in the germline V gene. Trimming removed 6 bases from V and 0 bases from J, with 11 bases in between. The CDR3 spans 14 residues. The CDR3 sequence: CASGRVSVNTEAFF. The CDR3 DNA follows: TGTGCTAGTGGCCGGGTGTCGGTGAACACTGAAGCTTTCTTT.

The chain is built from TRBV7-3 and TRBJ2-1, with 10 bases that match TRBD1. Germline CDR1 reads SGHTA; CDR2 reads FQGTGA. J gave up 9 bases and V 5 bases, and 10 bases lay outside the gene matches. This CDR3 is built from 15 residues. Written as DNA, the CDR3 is TGTGCCAGCAGCATGACAGGGGGCCAGCCCACTGAGCAGTTCTTC. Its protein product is CASSMTGGQPTEQFF.

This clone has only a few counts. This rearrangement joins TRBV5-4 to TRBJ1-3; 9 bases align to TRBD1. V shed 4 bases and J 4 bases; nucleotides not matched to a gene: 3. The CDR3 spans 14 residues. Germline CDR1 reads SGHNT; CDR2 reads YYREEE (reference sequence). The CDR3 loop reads CASSPGTGGNTIYF. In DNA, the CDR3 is TGTGCCAGCAGCCCTGGGACAGGGGGAAACACCATATATTTT.

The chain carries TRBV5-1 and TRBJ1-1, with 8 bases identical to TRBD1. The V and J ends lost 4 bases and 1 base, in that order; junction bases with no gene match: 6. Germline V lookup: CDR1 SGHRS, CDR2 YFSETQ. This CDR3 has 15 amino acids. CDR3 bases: TGCGCCAGCAGCCCGGACAGGGTAGCGAACACTGAAGCTTTCTTT. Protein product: CASSPDRVANTEAFF.

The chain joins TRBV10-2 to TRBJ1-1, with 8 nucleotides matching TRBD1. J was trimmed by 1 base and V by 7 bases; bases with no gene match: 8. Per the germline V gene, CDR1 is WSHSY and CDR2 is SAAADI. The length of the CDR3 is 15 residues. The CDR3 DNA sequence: TGCGCCAGCATTCTGCCCGGGACAGGGAACACTGAAGCTTTCTTT. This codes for CASILPGTGNTEAFF.

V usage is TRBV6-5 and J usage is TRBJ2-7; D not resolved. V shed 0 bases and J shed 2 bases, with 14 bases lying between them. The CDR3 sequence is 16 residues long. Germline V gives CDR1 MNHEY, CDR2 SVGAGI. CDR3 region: CASSYSSASSPYEQYF. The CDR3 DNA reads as TGTGCCAGCAGTTACTCGAGTGCAAGTAGCCCCTACGAGCAGTACTTC.

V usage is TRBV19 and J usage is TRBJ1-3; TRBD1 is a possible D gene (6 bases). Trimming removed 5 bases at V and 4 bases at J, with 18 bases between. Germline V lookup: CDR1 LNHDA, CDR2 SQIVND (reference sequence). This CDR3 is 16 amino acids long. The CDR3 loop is CASSGNPGHEGNTIYF. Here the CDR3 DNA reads TGTGCCAGTAGTGGCAACCCGGGACACGAAGGAAACACCATATATTTT.

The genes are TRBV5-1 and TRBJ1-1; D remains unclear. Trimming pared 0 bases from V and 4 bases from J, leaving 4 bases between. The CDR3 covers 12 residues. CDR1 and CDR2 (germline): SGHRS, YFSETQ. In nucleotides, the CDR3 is TGCGCCAGCAGCTTGGACGGCACTGAAGCTTTCTTT. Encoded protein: CASSLDGTEAFF.

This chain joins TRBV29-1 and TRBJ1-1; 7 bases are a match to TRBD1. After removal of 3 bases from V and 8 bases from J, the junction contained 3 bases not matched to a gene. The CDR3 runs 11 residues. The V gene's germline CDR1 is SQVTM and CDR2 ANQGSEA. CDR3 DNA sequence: TGCAGCGTTGACAAACAGGGGGAAGCTTTCTTT. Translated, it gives CSVDKQGEAFF.

The CDR3 DNA follows: TGTGCCAGCAGCCGGTGGAGCTCCTATAATTCACCCCTCCACTTT. Translation: CASSRWSSYNSPLHF. This rearrangement joins TRBV6-5 to TRBJ1-6; D gene ambiguous. V lost 6 bases and J 0 bases, leaving 9 bases between the germline ends. Germline V lookup: CDR1 MNHEY, CDR2 SVGAGI. This CDR3 contains 15 residues.

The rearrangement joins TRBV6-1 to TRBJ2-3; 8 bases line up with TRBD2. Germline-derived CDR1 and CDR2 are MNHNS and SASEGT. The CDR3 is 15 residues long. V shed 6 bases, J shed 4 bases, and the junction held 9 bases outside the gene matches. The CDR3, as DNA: TGTGCCAGCAGGGGGGGAGGTAGCGGGGCAGATACGCAGTATTTT. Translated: CASRGGGSGADTQYF.

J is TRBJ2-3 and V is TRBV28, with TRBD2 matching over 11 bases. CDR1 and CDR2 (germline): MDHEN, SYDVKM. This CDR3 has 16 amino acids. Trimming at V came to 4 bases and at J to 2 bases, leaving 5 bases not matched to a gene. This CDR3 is CASSSLAGVITDTQYF. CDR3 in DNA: TGTGCCAGCAGTTCACTAGCGGGGGTTATCACAGATACGCAGTATTTT.

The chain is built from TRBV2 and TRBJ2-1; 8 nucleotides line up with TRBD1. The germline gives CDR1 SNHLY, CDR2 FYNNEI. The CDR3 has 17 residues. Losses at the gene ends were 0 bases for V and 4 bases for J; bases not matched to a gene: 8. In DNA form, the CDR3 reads TGTGCCAGCAGTGAAGCCGACCGGGACAGGCGTTACAATGAGCAGTTCTTC. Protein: CASSEADRDRRYNEQFF.

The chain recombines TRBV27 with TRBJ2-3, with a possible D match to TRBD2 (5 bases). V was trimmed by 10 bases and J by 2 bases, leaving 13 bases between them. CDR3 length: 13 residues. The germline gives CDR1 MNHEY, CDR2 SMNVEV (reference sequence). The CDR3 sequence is CATGRGITDTQYF. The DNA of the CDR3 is TGTGCCACCGGTCGGGGAATCACAGATACGCAGTATTTT.

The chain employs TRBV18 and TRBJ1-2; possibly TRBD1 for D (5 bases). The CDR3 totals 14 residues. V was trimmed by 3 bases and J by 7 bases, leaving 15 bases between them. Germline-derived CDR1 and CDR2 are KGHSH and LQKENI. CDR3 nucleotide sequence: TGTGCCAGCTCACCCAGGGTCTCTGACGTTGGCTACACCTTC. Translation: CASSPRVSDVGYTF. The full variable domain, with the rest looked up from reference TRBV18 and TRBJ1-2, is NAGVMQNPRHLVRRRGQEARLRCSPMKGHSHVYWYRQLPEEGLKFMVYLQKENIIDESGMPKERFSAEFPKEGPSILRIQQVVRGDSAAYFCASSPRVSDVGYTFGSGTRLTVV.

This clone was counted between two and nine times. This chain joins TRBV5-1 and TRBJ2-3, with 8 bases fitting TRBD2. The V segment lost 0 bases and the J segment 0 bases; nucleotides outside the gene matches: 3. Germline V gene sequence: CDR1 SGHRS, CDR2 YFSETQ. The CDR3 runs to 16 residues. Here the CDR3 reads CASSLETSASTDTQYF. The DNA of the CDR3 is TGCGCCAGCAGCTTGGAGACTAGCGCTAGCACAGATACGCAGTATTTT.

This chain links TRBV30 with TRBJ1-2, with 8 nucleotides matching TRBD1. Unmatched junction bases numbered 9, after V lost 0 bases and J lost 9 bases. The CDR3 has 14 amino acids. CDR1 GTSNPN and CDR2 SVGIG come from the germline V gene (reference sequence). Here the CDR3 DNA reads TGTGCCTGGAGTGTACTACAGGGGGGTGATCGCTACACCTTC. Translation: CAWSVLQGGDRYTF.

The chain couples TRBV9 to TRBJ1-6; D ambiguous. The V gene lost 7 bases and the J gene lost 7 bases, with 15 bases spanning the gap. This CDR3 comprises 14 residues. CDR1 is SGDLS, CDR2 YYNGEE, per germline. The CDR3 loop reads CASRPGIGNSPLHF. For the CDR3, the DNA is TGTGCCAGCCGTCCGGGGATCGGGAATTCACCCCTCCACTTT.

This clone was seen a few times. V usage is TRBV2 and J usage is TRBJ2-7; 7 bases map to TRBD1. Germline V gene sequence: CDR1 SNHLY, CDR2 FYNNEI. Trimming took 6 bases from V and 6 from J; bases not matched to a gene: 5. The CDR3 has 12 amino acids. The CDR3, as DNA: TGTGCCAGCAGGGCAGACAGGGTCGAGCAGTACTTC. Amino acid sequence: CASRADRVEQYF. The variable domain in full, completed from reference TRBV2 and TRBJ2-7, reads EPEVTQTPSHQVTQMGQEVILRCVPISNHLYFYWYRQILGQKVEFLVSFYNNEISEKSEIFDDQFSVERPDGSNFTLKIRSTKLEDSAMYFCASRADRVEQYFGPGTRLTVT.

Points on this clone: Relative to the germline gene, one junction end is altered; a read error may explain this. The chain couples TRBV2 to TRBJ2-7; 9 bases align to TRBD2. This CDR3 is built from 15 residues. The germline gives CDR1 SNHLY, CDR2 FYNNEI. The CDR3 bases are TGTGCCGGCAGGGTCGGACTAGCGCCTTCCTACGAGCAGTACTTC. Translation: CAGRVGLAPSYEQYF.

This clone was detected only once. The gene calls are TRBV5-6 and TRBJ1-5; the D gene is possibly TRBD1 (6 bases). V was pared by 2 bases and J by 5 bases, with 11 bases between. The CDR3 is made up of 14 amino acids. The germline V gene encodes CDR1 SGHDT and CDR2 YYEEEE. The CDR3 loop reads CASSFWGGDQPQHF. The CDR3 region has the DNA TGTGCCAGCAGCTTTTGGGGGGGCGATCAGCCCCAGCATTTT.

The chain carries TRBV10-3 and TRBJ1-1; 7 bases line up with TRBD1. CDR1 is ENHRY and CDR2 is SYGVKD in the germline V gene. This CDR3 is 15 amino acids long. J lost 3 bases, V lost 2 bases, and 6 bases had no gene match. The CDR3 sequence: CAISERQGRDTEAFF. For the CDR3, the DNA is TGTGCCATCAGTGAGCGACAGGGCCGGGACACTGAAGCTTTCTTT.

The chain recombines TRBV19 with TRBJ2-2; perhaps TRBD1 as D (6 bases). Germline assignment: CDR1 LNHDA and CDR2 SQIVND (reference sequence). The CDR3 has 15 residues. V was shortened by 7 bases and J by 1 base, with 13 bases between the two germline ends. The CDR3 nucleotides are TGTGCCAGTAATATTCAGGACAGGAACACCGGGGAGCTGTTTTTT. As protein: CASNIQDRNTGELFF.

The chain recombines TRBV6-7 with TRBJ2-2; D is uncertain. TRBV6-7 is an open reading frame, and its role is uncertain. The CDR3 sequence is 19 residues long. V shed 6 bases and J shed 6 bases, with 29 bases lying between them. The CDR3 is CASSRPSTDRTELAGELFF. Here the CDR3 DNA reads TGTGCCAGCAGCCGGCCTTCAACCGACCGCACGGAGCTAGCCGGGGAGCTGTTTTTT.

As DNA, the CDR3 is TGTGCCACCAGCAGAGGATCAGGCTTTGTCTCCTACAATGAGCAGTTCTTC. Amino acid sequence: CATSRGSGFVSYNEQFF. The chain combines TRBV15 with TRBJ2-1; no clear D gene. Germline-derived CDR1 and CDR2 are LNHNV and YYDKDF (reference sequence). The ends were cut back, 1 base at V and 0 bases at J, with 13 bases in the middle. CDR3 length: 17 residues.

The CDR3 spells CASSEARRSYF. Written as DNA, the CDR3 is TGTGCCAGCAGTGAAGCCCGTCGTTCGTACTTC. The chain uses TRBV6-1 and TRBJ2-7; D gene uncertain. With 0 bases removed from V and 12 bases from J, the gap between germline ends came to 9 bases. The CDR3 has 11 residues. Germline loops: CDR1 MNHNS, CDR2 SASEGT.

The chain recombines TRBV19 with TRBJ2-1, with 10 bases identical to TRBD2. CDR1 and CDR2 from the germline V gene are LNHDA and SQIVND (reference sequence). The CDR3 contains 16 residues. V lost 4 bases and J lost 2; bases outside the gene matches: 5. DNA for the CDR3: TGTGCCAGTAGTACCCTCAGCGGGGGGGCCTACAATGAGCAGTTCTTC. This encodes CASSTLSGGAYNEQFF. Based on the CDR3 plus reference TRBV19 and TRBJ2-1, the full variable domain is DGGITQSPKYLFRKEGQNVTLSCEQNLNHDAMYWYRQDPGQGLRLIYYSQIVNDFQKGDIAEGYSVSREKKESFPLTVTSAQKNPTAFYLCASSTLSGGAYNEQFFGPGTRLTVL.